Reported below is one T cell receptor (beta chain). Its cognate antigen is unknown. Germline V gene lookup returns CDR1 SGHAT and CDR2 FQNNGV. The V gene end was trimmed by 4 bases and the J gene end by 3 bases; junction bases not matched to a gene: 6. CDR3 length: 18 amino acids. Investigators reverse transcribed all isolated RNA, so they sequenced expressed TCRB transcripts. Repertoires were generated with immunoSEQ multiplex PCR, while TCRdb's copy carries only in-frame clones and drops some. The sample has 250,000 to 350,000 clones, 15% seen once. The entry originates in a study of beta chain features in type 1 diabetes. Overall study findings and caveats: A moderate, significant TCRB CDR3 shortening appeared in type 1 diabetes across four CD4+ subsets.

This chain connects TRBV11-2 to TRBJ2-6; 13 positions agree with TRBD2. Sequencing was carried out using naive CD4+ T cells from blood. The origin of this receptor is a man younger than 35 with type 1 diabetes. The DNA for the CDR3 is TGTGCCAGCAGCTATGGACTAGCGGGAGCGCATGGGGCCAACGTCCTGACTTTC. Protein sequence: CASSYGLAGAHGANVLTF.